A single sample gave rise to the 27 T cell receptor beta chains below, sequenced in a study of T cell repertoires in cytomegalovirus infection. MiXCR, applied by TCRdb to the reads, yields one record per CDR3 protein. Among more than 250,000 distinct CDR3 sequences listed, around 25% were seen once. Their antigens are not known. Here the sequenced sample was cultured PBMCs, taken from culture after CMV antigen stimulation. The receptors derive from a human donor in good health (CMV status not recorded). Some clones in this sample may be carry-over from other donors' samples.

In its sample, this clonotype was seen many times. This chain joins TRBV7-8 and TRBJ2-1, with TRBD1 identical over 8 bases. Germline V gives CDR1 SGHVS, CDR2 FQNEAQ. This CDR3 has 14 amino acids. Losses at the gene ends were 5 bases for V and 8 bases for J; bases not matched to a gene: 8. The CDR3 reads CASSPRGQGDEQFF. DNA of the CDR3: TGTGCCAGCAGCCCCCGCGGACAGGGCGATGAGCAGTTCTTC.

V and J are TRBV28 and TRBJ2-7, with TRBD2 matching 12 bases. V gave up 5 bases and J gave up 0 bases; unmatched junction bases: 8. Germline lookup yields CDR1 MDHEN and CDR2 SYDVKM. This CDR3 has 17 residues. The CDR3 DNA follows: TGTGCCAGCAGTCGAAGTTCTAGCGGGAGGGCCTCCTACGAGCAGTACTTC. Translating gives CASSRSSSGRASYEQYF. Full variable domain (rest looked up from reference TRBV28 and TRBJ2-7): DVKVTQSSRYLVKRTGEKVFLECVQDMDHENMFWYRQDPGLGLRLIYFSYDVKMKEKGDIPEGYSVSREKKERFSLILESASTNQTSMYLCASSRSSSGRASYEQYFGPGTRLTVT.

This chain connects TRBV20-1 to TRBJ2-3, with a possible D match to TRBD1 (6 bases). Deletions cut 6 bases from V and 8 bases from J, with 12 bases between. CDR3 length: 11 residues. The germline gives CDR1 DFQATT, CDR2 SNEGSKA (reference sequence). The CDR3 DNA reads TGCAGTGCCAGGGGAGAGGGTACGCAGTATTTT. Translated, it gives CSARGEGTQYF.

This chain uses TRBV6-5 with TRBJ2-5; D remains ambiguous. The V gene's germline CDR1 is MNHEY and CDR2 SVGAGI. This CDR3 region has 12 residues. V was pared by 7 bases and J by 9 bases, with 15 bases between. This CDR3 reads CASNDPMSPQYF. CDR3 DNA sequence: TGTGCCAGCAACGACCCCATGTCTCCCCAGTACTTC.

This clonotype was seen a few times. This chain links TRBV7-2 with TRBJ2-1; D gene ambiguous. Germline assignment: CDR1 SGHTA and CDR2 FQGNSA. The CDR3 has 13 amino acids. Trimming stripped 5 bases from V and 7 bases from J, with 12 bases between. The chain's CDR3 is CASSPQNGNEQFF. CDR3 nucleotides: TGTGCCAGCAGCCCTCAGAACGGAAATGAGCAGTTCTTC. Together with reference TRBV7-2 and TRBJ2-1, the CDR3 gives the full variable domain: GAGVSQSPSNKVTEKGKDVELRCDPISGHTALYWYRQSLGQGLEFLIYFQGNSAPDKSGLPSDRFSAERTGGSVSTLTIQRTQQEDSAVYLCASSPQNGNEQFFGPGTRLTVL.

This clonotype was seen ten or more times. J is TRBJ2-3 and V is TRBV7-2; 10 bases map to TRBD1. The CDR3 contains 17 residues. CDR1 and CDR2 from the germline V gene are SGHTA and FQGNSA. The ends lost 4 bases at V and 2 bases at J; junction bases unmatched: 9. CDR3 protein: CASSSPLTGGNTDTQYF. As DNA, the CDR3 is TGTGCCAGCAGCTCACCACTGACAGGGGGCAACACAGATACGCAGTATTTT.

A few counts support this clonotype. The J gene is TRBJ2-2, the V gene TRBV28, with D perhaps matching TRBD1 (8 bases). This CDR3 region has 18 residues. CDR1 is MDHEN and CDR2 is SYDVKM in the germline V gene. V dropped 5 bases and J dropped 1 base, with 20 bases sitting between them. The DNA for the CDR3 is TGTGCCAGCAGTCAGCCGAGTTACAGGGGGGGGAACACCGGGGAGCTGTTTTTT. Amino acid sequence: CASSQPSYRGGNTGELFF.

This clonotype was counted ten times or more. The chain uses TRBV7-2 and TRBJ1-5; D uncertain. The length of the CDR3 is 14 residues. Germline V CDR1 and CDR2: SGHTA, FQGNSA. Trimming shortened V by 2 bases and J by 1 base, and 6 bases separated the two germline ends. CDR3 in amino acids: CASSLWPSNQPQHF. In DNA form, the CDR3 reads TGTGCCAGCAGCTTATGGCCCAGCAATCAGCCCCAGCATTTT.

This CDR3 is CASSQTRGDTQYF. DNA for the CDR3: TGCGCCAGCAGCCAGACCCGTGGGGATACGCAGTATTTT. The chain recombines TRBV4-1 with TRBJ2-3; D is undetermined. Germline-derived CDR1 and CDR2 are MGHRA and YSYEKL. V lost 3 bases and J lost 6, with 10 bases in between. The CDR3 extends over 13 amino acids.

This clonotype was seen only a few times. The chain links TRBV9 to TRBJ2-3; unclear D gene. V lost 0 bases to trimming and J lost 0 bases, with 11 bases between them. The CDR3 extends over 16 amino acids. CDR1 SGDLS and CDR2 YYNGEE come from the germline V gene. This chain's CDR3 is CASSVGSHASTDTQYF. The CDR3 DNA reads TGTGCCAGCAGCGTAGGTTCACATGCTAGCACAGATACGCAGTATTTT.

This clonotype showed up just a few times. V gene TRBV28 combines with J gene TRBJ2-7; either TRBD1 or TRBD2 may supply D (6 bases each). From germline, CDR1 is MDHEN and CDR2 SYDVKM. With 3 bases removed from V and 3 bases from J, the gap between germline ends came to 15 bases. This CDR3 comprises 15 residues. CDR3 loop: CASSFGGGPDYEQYF. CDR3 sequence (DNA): TGTGCCAGCAGTTTTGGTGGGGGGCCCGACTACGAGCAGTACTTC.

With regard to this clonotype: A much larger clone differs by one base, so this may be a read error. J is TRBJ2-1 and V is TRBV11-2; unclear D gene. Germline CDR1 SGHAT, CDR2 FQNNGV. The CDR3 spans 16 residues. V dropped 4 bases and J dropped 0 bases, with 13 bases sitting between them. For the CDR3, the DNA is TGTGCCAGCAGCTCTAACCGTCCGAGCTCCTACAATGAGCAGTTCTTC. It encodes CASSSNRPSSYNEQFF.

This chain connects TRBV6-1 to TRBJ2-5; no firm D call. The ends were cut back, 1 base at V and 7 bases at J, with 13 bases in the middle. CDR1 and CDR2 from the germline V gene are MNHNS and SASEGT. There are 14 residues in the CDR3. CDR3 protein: CASSEVGSKGTQYF. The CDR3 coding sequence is TGTGCCAGCAGTGAAGTAGGGTCTAAGGGGACCCAGTACTTC.

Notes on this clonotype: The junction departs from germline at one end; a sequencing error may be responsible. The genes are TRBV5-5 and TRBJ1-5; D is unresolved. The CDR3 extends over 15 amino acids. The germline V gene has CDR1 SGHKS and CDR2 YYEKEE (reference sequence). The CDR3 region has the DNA TGTGCCAGCAGGTTGGACCGAGGGAGCAATCAGCCCCAGCATTTT. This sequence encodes CASRLDRGSNQPQHF.

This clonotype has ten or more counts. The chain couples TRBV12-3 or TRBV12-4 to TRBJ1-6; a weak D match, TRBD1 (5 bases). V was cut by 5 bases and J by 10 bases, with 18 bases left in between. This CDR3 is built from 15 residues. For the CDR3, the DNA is TGTGCCAGCAGTACGCAGCAGGGCAGGCGGTCACCCCTCCACTTT. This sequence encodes CASSTQQGRRSPLHF.

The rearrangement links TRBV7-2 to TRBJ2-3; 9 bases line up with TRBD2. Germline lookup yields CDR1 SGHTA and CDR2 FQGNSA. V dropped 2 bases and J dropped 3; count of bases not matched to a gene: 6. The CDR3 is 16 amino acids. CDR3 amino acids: CASSLRRGGGTDTQYF. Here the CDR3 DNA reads TGTGCCAGCAGCTTAAGGCGGGGGGGGGGTACAGATACGCAGTATTTT.

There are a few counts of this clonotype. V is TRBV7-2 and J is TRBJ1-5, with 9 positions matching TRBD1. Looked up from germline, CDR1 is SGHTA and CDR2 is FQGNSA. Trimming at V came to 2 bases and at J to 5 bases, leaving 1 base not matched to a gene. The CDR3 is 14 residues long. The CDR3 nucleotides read TGTGCCAGCAGCTTATACAGGGGGCATCAGCCCCAGCATTTT. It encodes CASSLYRGHQPQHF.

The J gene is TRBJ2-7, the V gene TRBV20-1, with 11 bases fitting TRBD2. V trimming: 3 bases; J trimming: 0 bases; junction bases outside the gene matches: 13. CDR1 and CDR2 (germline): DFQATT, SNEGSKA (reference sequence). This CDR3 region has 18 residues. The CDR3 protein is CSARKAGTSGLNSYEQYF. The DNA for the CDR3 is TGCAGTGCTAGGAAAGCCGGGACTAGCGGCCTAAACTCCTACGAGCAGTACTTC.

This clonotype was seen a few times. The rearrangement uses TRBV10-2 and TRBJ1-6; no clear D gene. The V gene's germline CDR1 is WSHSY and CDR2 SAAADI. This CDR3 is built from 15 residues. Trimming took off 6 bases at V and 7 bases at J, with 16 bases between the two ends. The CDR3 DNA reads TGCGCCAGCAGAGACCGGGCCACAACCAATTCACCCCTCCACTTT. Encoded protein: CASRDRATTNSPLHF.

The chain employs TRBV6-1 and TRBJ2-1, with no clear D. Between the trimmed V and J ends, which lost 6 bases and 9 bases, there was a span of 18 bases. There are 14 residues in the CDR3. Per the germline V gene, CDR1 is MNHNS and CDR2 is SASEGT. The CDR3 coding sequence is TGTGCCAGCAGAAATAAAATAACCAGCGTTGAGCAGTTCTTC. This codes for CASRNKITSVEQFF.

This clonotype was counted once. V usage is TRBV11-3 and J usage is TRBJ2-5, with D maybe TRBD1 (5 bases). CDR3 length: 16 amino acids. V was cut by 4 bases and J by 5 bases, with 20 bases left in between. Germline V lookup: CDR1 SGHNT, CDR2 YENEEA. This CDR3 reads CASSYNSRVLPETQYF. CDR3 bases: TGTGCCAGCAGCTACAATAGCAGGGTACTCCCTGAGACCCAGTACTTC.

The CDR3 loop is CSARETYYQPQHF. CDR3 in DNA: TGCAGTGCTAGAGAAACTTATTATCAGCCCCAGCATTTT. J is TRBJ1-5 and V is TRBV20-1; no clear D. V lost 0 bases and J 5 bases, leaving 8 bases between the germline ends. This CDR3 region has 13 residues. Germline V gene lookup returns CDR1 DFQATT and CDR2 SNEGSKA (reference sequence).

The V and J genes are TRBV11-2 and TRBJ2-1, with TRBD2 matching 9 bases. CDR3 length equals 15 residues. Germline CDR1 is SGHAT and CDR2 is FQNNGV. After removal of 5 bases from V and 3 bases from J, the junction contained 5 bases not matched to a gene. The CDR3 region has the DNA TGTGCCAGCAGCGGGCGGGAGGGGGGCTACAATGAGCAGTTCTTC. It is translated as CASSGREGGYNEQFF.

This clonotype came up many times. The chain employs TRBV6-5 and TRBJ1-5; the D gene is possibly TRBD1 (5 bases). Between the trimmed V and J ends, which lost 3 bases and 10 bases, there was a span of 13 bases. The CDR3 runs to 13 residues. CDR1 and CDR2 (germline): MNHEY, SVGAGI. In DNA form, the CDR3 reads TGTGCCAGCAGTTATTCCCCTAGGGGCCCCCAGCATTTT. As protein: CASSYSPRGPQHF.

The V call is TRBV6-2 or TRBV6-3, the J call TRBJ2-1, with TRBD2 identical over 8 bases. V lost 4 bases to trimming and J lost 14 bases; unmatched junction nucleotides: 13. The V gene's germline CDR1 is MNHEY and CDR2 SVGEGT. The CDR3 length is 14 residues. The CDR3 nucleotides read TGTGCCAGCAGTTCGGGCATAGCGGGGCCCTGGAAGTTCTTC. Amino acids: CASSSGIAGPWKFF.

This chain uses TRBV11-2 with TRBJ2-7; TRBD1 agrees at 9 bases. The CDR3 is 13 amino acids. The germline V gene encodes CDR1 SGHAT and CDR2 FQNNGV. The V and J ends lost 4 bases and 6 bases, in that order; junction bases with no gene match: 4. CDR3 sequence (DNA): TGTGCCAGCAGCTCCGGGACAGGGCTCGAGCAGTACGTC. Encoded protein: CASSSGTGLEQYV.

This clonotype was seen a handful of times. The CDR3 protein is CATSRPGQAYEQYF. The CDR3 DNA follows: TGTGCCACCAGCAGGCCGGGACAGGCCTACGAGCAGTACTTC. This rearrangement joins TRBV15 to TRBJ2-7; 8 bases are a match to TRBD1. Germline values: CDR1 LNHNV, CDR2 YYDKDF (reference sequence). V lost 3 bases to trimming and J lost 2 bases; unmatched junction nucleotides: 3. This CDR3 contains 14 residues.